This T cell receptor (beta chain) was found in a study of T-cell reconstitution after alpha-beta-depleted transplantation in children (TCRdb year 2016). Turning to the overall study: The study quantitatively tracked T-cell immune reconstitution after TCRalphabeta/CD19-depleted allogeneic hematopoietic cell transplantation in children using TCR repertoire profiling. Results the study describes overall, beyond this receptor: In some patients, the high TCRbeta diversity seen at day 60 was put down to recipient T cells and intrathymic progenitors that had survived conditioning. Over subsequent months, a decline in hyperexpanded clone frequencies was noted, and after one year, T-cell counts and TCRbeta diversity were mostly ascribed to newly produced T cells. The apparently early alphabetaT-cell count recovery about two months after transplant was reportedly dependent on only several hundred rapidly expanded clones derived from non-depleted graft cells.

Libraries came from PCR. For sequencing, an Illumina HiSeq 2500 was employed. To normalize quantification of the TCRbeta repertoire, the TCR libraries were built with molecular barcoding that relied on unique molecular identifiers. TCRdb reprocessed the public reads (quality trimming at Q25 with fastp, clone calling with MiXCR) and kept in-frame beta chains. For every CDR3 protein sequence, its rows merge into one entry that carries the most common genes and DNA. Present in this sample are under 100,000 distinct CDR3 sequences, around a sixth of which were seen just once. The ten most abundant clones make up about 20% of the sample. The treatment or condition tag for this specimen amounts to: allogeneic hematopoietic cell transplantation with graft depleted of TCRalphabeta T cells and CD19 B cells. TCRalphabeta/CD19-depleted allogeneic hematopoietic cell grafts were given to the transplant recipients, all of whom were children.

This clonotype was counted a few times. Its binding antigen is unknown. No much larger clone exists at a distance of one base, and base qualities are not known. The CDR3 goes from the cysteine to the phenylalanine over 12 residues. The sequence is cut down to CDR3 DNA, 36 bases in frame from base 1. As encoded in the germline V gene (reference sequence), CDR1 is SEHNR while CDR2 is FQNEAQ. At the junction V is shortened by 5 bases and J by 5 bases, with 9 bases in between. Specimen: PBMCs, mostly from graft donor cells, collected 180 days after TCRalphabeta/CD19-depleted stem cell transplant. The rearranged chain carries TRBV7-9 and TRBJ1-1, with the D gene not clear enough to name. The TCR was taken from a male patient between 2 and 10 years old who had a stem cell transplant for acute lymphoblastic leukemia, so the T cells may come from the graft donor. The DNA sequence is given as TGTGCCAGCAGCCGCGGAAGTACTGAAGCTTTCTTT. This codes for CASSRGSTEAFF.